A single sample gave rise to the 27 T cell receptor beta chains below, sequenced in a study of Graves' ophthalmopathy and Graves' hyperthyroidism. RNA transcripts yielded amplified TCR beta CDR3 regions. In the first round, RT-PCR was carried out with HTBI primers, and a multiplex PCR formed the second round. TCRdb processed the multiplex PCR reads anew with MiXCR; each CDR3 protein has one entry. The sample carries about 700,000 distinct CDR3 sequences, roughly two fifths recorded once. Input material: peripheral blood. The origin of the receptors is an adult man with Graves' ophthalmopathy.

The chain uses TRBV29-1 and TRBJ1-1, with 12 bases identical to TRBD1. The length of the CDR3 is 15 residues. The V and J ends lost 6 bases and 1 base, in that order; junction bases with no gene match: 6. Germline V gives CDR1 SQVTM, CDR2 ANQGSEA. This CDR3 reads CSVDRDRGQNTEAFF. DNA for the CDR3: TGCAGCGTGGACCGGGACAGGGGGCAGAACACTGAAGCTTTCTTT.

In the case of this clonotype: The germline gene is not matched at one end of the junction; a read error may be the cause. V is TRBV10-3 and J is TRBJ1-5, with a possible D match to TRBD1 (6 bases). Germline V gives CDR1 ENHRY, CDR2 SYGVKD. The CDR3 is made up of 17 amino acids. In nucleotides, the CDR3 is TGTGCCAGCAGTGATCTTGCGGGGGGCTTAAGCAATCAGCCCCAGCATTTT. It yields the protein CASSDLAGGLSNQPQHF.

This chain connects TRBV29-1 to TRBJ2-7; D possibly uses TRBD1 or TRBD2 (5 bases each). Germline assignment: CDR1 SQVTM and CDR2 ANQGSEA. The V end was cut by 8 bases, the J end by 2 bases, with 16 bases between. The CDR3 extends over 13 amino acids. This chain's CDR3 is CSSYGTGAYEQYF. CDR3 bases: TGCAGCTCATACGGGACGGGCGCCTACGAGCAGTACTTC.

Of note for this clonotype: A much larger clone is a single base away; this may be a read error. The chain uses TRBV7-3 and TRBJ2-1; D possibly uses TRBD1 or TRBD2 (5 bases each). The CDR3 sequence is 13 residues long. Between the trimmed V and J ends, which lost 0 bases and 5 bases, there was a span of 5 bases. Germline CDR1 and CDR2: SGHTA and FQGTGA. As DNA, the CDR3 is TGTGCCAGCAGCTTAACGGGGGACAATGAGCAGTTCTTC. Protein sequence: CASSLTGDNEQFF.

This clonotype was counted at least ten times. The chain is built from TRBV24-1 and TRBJ1-2, with D perhaps matching TRBD1 (5 bases). This CDR3 is built from 13 residues. Looked up from germline, CDR1 is KGHDR and CDR2 is SFDVKD. V was pared by 10 bases and J by 3 bases, with 14 bases between. The DNA of the CDR3 is TGTGCCACACAGGATTTAAAGGACTATGGCTACACCTTC. It yields the protein CATQDLKDYGYTF.

The chain is built from TRBV10-3 and TRBJ2-7; 11 nucleotides line up with TRBD1. The CDR3 spans 12 residues. V trimming: 10 bases; J trimming: 6 bases; junction bases outside the gene matches: 5. Germline-derived CDR1 and CDR2 are ENHRY and SYGVKD. The CDR3 loop reads CATGQGASEQYF. DNA for the CDR3: TGTGCCACCGGACAGGGGGCTAGCGAGCAGTACTTC.

CDR3 nucleotides: TGTGCCAGCAGTTACTCGACTAGCGGGGAGAACACTGAAGCTTTCTTT. It specifies CASSYSTSGENTEAFF. The chain links TRBV7-9 to TRBJ1-1, with D unclear. Trimming cost V 6 bases and J 1 base, with 18 bases left between them. The germline gives CDR1 SEHNR, CDR2 FQNEAQ (reference sequence). The CDR3 runs to 16 residues.

This chain connects TRBV15 to TRBJ1-2, with 7 nucleotides matching TRBD1. Losses at the gene ends were 1 base for V and 7 bases for J; bases not matched to a gene: 6. Germline CDR1 reads LNHNV; CDR2 reads YYDKDF (reference sequence). The CDR3 loop spans 14 amino acids. DNA for the CDR3: TGTGCCACCAGCAGAGGGACAGGTAGTGTTGGCTACACCTTC. This gives the protein CATSRGTGSVGYTF.

In regard to this clonotype: At one of its ends the junction is not consistent with the germline gene, which may arise from a read error. CDR3 nucleotide sequence: TGTGCCAGCAGTTTACCCGGGACACGAAATGAAAAACTGCTTTTT. It yields the protein CASSLPGTRNEKLLF. The chain has TRBV25-1 and TRBJ1-4, with a possible D match to TRBD1 (6 bases). There are 15 residues in the CDR3. CDR1 and CDR2 (germline): MGHDK, SYGVNS.

Comment on this clonotype: A junction end diverges from the germline sequence, so it may reflect a read error. The chain carries TRBV2 and TRBJ2-6; possible D gene TRBD2, 7 bases. The germline V gene has CDR1 SNHLY and CDR2 FYNNEI. This CDR3 spans 17 amino acids. The CDR3 coding sequence is TGTGCCAGCAGGCGCACAGCGAGAAGCAGGACGGGGGGCACTGAAGCTTTC. Translating it yields CASRRTARSRTGGTEAF.

The chain couples TRBV10-1 to TRBJ1-1; D is possibly TRBD1 (5 bases). Germline V gives CDR1 WNHNN, CDR2 SYGVQD (reference sequence). Trimming took 8 bases from V and 1 from J, leaving 14 bases between them. The CDR3 spans 14 residues. The CDR3 DNA follows: TGCGCCAGCCCCCGTGGGACGGAGAACACTGAAGCTTTCTTT. Translation: CASPRGTENTEAFF.

This clonotype has at least ten counts. This rearrangement joins TRBV15 to TRBJ1-3, with a weak D call TRBD1 (5 bases). The length of the CDR3 is 16 residues. Looked up from germline, CDR1 is LNHNV and CDR2 is YYDKDF (reference sequence). With 5 bases removed from V and 5 bases from J, the gap between germline ends came to 19 bases. The CDR3, as DNA: TGTGCCACCAGCGGACGGGGCGCCGGACGGAGAAACACCATATATTTT. Encoded protein: CATSGRGAGRRNTIYF.

The chain is built from TRBV2 and TRBJ2-7; D is unclear. There are 11 residues in the CDR3. Germline V gene sequence: CDR1 SNHLY, CDR2 FYNNEI. V was shortened by 10 bases and J by 3 bases, with 10 bases between the two germline ends. The CDR3 bases are TGTGCCATCAGGAGAGTCTACGAGCAGTACTTC. This codes for CAIRRVYEQYF.

Points on this clonotype: A read error is possible here, since a much larger clone lies one base away. This rearrangement joins TRBV10-3 to TRBJ1-6; 8 bases fit TRBD1. This CDR3 has 15 residues. V shed 5 bases, J shed 6 bases, and the junction held 6 bases outside the gene matches. Germline V CDR1 and CDR2: ENHRY, SYGVKD. CDR3 coding DNA: TGTGCCATCAGTACGACAGGGGCGATTAATTCACCCCTCCACTTT. Translated: CAISTTGAINSPLHF.

This clonotype was detected ten times or more. The chain couples TRBV15 to TRBJ1-2; 11 bases agree with TRBD1. The length of the CDR3 is 14 residues. The V segment lost 3 bases and the J segment 7 bases; nucleotides outside the gene matches: 4. Germline lookup yields CDR1 LNHNV and CDR2 YYDKDF (reference sequence). CDR3 loop: CATSRDRGPGGYTF. The CDR3 DNA follows: TGTGCCACCAGCAGGGACAGGGGGCCGGGTGGCTACACCTTC.

This clonotype showed up many times. The rearrangement uses TRBV15 and TRBJ2-2; 9 nucleotides line up with TRBD2. Germline CDR1 is LNHNV and CDR2 is YYDKDF (reference sequence). There are 14 residues in the CDR3. Losses at the gene ends were 3 bases for V and 4 bases for J; bases not matched to a gene: 0. DNA of the CDR3: TGTGCCACCAGCAGTAGCGGGAGCACCGGGGAGCTGTTTTTT. It is translated as CATSSSGSTGELFF. The complete variable domain, with remaining parts taken from reference TRBV15 and TRBJ2-2, reads DAMVIQNPRYQVTQFGKPVTLSCSQTLNHNVMYWYQQKSSQAPKLLFHYYDKDFNNEADTPDNFQSRRPNTSFCFLDIRSPGLGDTAMYLCATSSSGSTGELFFGEGSRLTVL.

V usage is TRBV2 and J usage is TRBJ2-5; maybe TRBD2 (5 bases). Germline CDR1 SNHLY, CDR2 FYNNEI. The CDR3 has 11 amino acids. The ends were cut back, 5 bases at V and 9 bases at J, with 10 bases in the middle. In nucleotides, the CDR3 is TGTGCCAGCAGTATTCCCGGGGCCCAGTACTTC. It encodes CASSIPGAQYF. The full variable domain, rest sourced from reference TRBV2 and TRBJ2-5, is EPEVTQTPSHQVTQMGQEVILRCVPISNHLYFYWYRQILGQKVEFLVSFYNNEISEKSEIFDDQFSVERPDGSNFTLKIRSTKLEDSAMYFCASSIPGAQYFGPGTRLLVL.

A word on this clonotype: As the CDR3 is not closed by the conserved phenylalanine or tryptophan, this likely results from a read error. This chain uses TRBV20-1 with TRBJ1-1, with D uncertain. CDR1 and CDR2 from the germline V gene are DFQATT and SNEGSKA (reference sequence). CDR3 length: 11 residues. Trimming shortened V by 7 bases and J by 7 bases, and 13 bases separated the two germline ends. The DNA for the CDR3 is TGCAGTGGACCGCTGGGCTTTGAAGCTTTCGTT. It encodes CSGPLGFEAFV.

V usage is TRBV7-9 and J usage is TRBJ1-4; TRBD1 is a possible D gene (5 bases). The CDR3 loop spans 15 amino acids. The germline gives CDR1 SEHNR, CDR2 FQNEAQ (reference sequence). V was trimmed by 5 bases and J by 6 bases, leaving 16 bases between them. The CDR3 spells CASSPVGASDEKLFF. Written as DNA, the CDR3 is TGTGCCAGCAGCCCGGTAGGGGCTTCGGATGAAAAACTGTTTTTT.

V is TRBV11-2 and J is TRBJ1-6; 8 bases align to TRBD1. This CDR3 spans 15 amino acids. J lost 10 bases, V lost 5 bases, and 10 bases had no gene match. CDR1 is SGHAT and CDR2 is FQNNGV in the germline V gene. The CDR3 here is CASSQKDRVSSPLHF. CDR3 in DNA: TGTGCCAGCAGCCAAAAGGACAGGGTGTCCTCACCCCTCCACTTT.

The CDR3 DNA follows: TGCAGTGCTAGTAGGAGCTCTGGAAACACCATATATTTT. This codes for CSASRSSGNTIYF. The V call is TRBV20-1, the J call TRBJ1-3; no clear D gene. V was cut by 3 bases and J by 0 bases, with 6 bases left in between. Germline V gene lookup returns CDR1 DFQATT and CDR2 SNEGSKA (reference sequence). The CDR3 is 13 residues long.

This clonotype came up a few times. The chain uses TRBV19 and TRBJ1-4; D gene uncertain. Germline values: CDR1 LNHDA, CDR2 SQIVND (reference sequence). Trimming left V 7 bases short and J 7 bases short, with 13 bases between. CDR3 size: 13 residues. The CDR3 nucleotides are TGTGCCAGTAAGATCCGGGCGGGTGAAAAACTGTTTTTT. This encodes CASKIRAGEKLFF.

For the CDR3, the DNA is TGTGCCAGCAGTGGAGTACAGGGTGGGGCCGGGGAGCTGTTTTTT. It translates to CASSGVQGGAGELFF. The rearrangement joins TRBV25-1 to TRBJ2-2; tentatively, D is TRBD1 (6 bases). This CDR3 is built from 15 residues. CDR1 is MGHDK and CDR2 is SYGVNS in the germline V gene. V lost 4 bases, J lost 6 bases, and 15 bases lay in between.

This clonotype was counted at least ten times. V is TRBV14 and J is TRBJ2-2; D is unclear. This CDR3 has 13 amino acids. Trimming took 1 base from V and 3 from J, leaving 3 bases between them. CDR1 is SGHDN and CDR2 is FVKESK in the germline V gene. The DNA for the CDR3 is TGTGCCAGCAGCCAAGGACACACCGGGGAGCTGTTTTTT. Protein sequence: CASSQGHTGELFF.

In the case of this clonotype: This may be a read error: a much more frequent sequence differs by one nucleotide. The V and J genes are TRBV2 and TRBJ1-5, with D unclear. The CDR3 has 16 residues. Per the germline V gene, CDR1 is SNHLY and CDR2 is FYNNEI. CDR3 in amino acids: CDSSESGLNSNQPQHF. DNA for the CDR3: TGTGACAGCAGTGAATCGGGGTTGAATAGCAATCAGCCCCAGCATTTT.

The V and J genes are TRBV29-1 and TRBJ2-7; a possible D gene is TRBD1 (6 bases). Germline V gene data show CDR1 as SQVTM and CDR2 as ANQGSEA. The CDR3 runs to 14 residues. V shed 8 bases and J shed 2 bases, with 19 bases lying between them. CDR3 loop: CSSDWGQSPYEQYF. The DNA of the CDR3 is TGCAGCAGTGACTGGGGGCAGTCACCCTACGAGCAGTACTTC.

This clonotype was seen ten or more times. The V gene is TRBV7-9, the J gene TRBJ1-1; D not resolved. The CDR3 consists of 14 residues. Trimming pared 5 bases from V and 3 bases from J, leaving 13 bases between. The V gene's germline CDR1 is SEHNR and CDR2 FQNEAQ (reference sequence). The CDR3 here is CASSHPTVYTEAFF. The CDR3 region has the DNA TGTGCCAGCAGCCATCCGACCGTGTACACTGAAGCTTTCTTT.